Below, 11 T cell receptor beta chains from the same sample are listed, as sequenced in a study of blood T cell repertoires in COVID-19 (dated by TCRdb to the early 2020s). The library was prepared using the immunoSEQ multiplex PCR assay. What TCRdb holds here is the immuneACCESS table cut down to in-frame rearrangements. Part of the clones is not present; checked against another copy, under half of the missing clones reflect an unresolved V gene, and the others are unexplained. The sample table shows roughly 62,000 clones, and about 77% are seen once. The ten largest clones represent approximately 24% of the sample. The sequenced sample consisted of peripheral blood. The receptors stem from a human donor in a cohort sampled during active COVID-19.

This clone came up once. V gene TRBV9 combines with J gene TRBJ1-5; D call uncertain. The CDR3 is 13 residues long. Between the trimmed V and J ends, which lost 0 bases and 4 bases, there was a span of 5 bases. Germline V gene data show CDR1 as SGDLS and CDR2 as YYNGEE. CDR3 loop: CASSVAQNQPQHF. As DNA, the CDR3 is TGTGCCAGCAGCGTAGCACAGAATCAGCCCCAGCATTTT.

The chain couples TRBV27 to TRBJ2-3; no reliable D call. Germline-derived CDR1 and CDR2 are MNHEY and SMNVEV (reference sequence). With 5 bases removed from V and 1 base from J, the gap between germline ends came to 10 bases. The CDR3 totals 14 residues. The CDR3 here is CASSPSFGTDTQYF. CDR3 in DNA: TGTGCCAGCAGTCCCTCGTTCGGCACAGATACGCAGTATTTT.

The chain combines TRBV28 with TRBJ2-1; 8 positions match TRBD2. With V trimmed by 9 bases and J by 3 bases, 13 bases remained unmatched. From germline, CDR1 is MDHEN and CDR2 SYDVKM. The CDR3 consists of 16 residues. CDR3 in DNA: TGTGCCAGTCTGCCCATAAGCGGGAGAGACTACAATGAGCAGTTCTTC. This gives the protein CASLPISGRDYNEQFF. The full variable domain, completed using reference TRBV28 and TRBJ2-1, is DVKVTQSSRYLVKRTGEKVFLECVQDMDHENMFWYRQDPGLGLRLIYFSYDVKMKEKGDIPEGYSVSREKKERFSLILESASTNQTSMYLCASLPISGRDYNEQFFGPGTRLTVL.

CDR3 bases: TGTGCCAGCAGTTTATATGGAGCTAACTATGGCTACACCTTC. Its protein product is CASSLYGANYGYTF. This sequence joins TRBV28 and TRBJ1-2; D gene ambiguous. The CDR3 has 14 amino acids. Deletions cut 1 base from V and 0 bases from J, with 6 bases between. Germline V CDR1 and CDR2: MDHEN, SYDVKM.

The rearrangement uses TRBV5-5 and TRBJ2-2; D perhaps matches TRBD2 (6 bases). This CDR3 is built from 16 residues. Germline-derived CDR1 and CDR2 are SGHKS and YYEKEE (reference sequence). Trimming removed 4 bases from V and 0 bases from J, with 13 bases in between. The CDR3 sequence is CASSLLAGSNTGELFF. The CDR3 nucleotides are TGTGCCAGCAGCCTCTTGGCGGGATCGAACACCGGGGAGCTGTTTTTT.

A single count supports this clone. The chain is built from TRBV2 and TRBJ2-5; weak D call: TRBD2 (6 bases). Per the germline V gene, CDR1 is SNHLY and CDR2 is FYNNEI. CDR3 size: 16 residues. Deletions cut 7 bases from V and 2 bases from J, with 20 bases between. CDR3 sequence: CASTSGVGGLQETQYF. CDR3 DNA: TGTGCCAGCACTTCGGGGGTGGGGGGACTTCAAGAGACCCAGTACTTC.

This chain links TRBV6-5 with TRBJ2-5; perhaps TRBD2 as D (5 bases). CDR1 MNHEY and CDR2 SVGAGI come from the germline V gene. The CDR3 has 15 residues. Trimming cost V 2 bases and J 5 bases, with 15 bases left between them. The CDR3 DNA follows: TGTGCCAGCAGTTACGCTCGGCTAGCTGGGGAGACCCAGTACTTC. Translation: CASSYARLAGETQYF.

This clone was counted only a few times. The V and J genes are TRBV7-9 and TRBJ1-6, with 7 bases lining up with TRBD1. This CDR3 has 13 amino acids. Trimming removed 9 bases from V and 7 bases from J; junction bases left unmatched: 6. Looked up from germline, CDR1 is SEHNR and CDR2 is FQNEAQ (reference sequence). CDR3 region: CASQQGTNSPLHF. CDR3 DNA sequence: TGTGCCAGTCAACAGGGGACCAATTCACCCCTCCACTTT. Variable domain in full (rest from reference TRBV7-9 and TRBJ1-6): DTGVSQNPRHKITKRGQNVTFRCDPISEHNRLYWYRQTLGQGPEFLTYFQNEAQLEKSRLLSDRFSAERPKGSFSTLEIQRTEQGDSAMYLCASQQGTNSPLHFGNGTRLTVT.

This sequence joins TRBV6-2 or TRBV6-3 and TRBJ2-1, with 7 bases aligning to TRBD2. Trimming took 7 bases from V and 4 from J; bases not matched to a gene: 16. Germline loops: CDR1 MNHEY, CDR2 SVGEGT. The CDR3 totals 17 residues. This CDR3 is CASTPEGSGLGYNEQFF. CDR3 DNA: TGTGCCAGCACCCCCGAGGGTAGCGGGCTAGGATACAATGAGCAGTTCTTC.

The chain joins TRBV5-1 to TRBJ1-2; TRBD1 aligns across 8 bases. The CDR3 loop spans 18 amino acids. Germline V gene lookup returns CDR1 SGHRS and CDR2 YFSETQ. J lost 2 bases, V lost 0 bases, and 12 bases had no gene match. The CDR3 region is CASSLVATGAQRNYGYTF. CDR3 in DNA: TGCGCCAGCAGCTTGGTGGCGACAGGGGCCCAAAGGAACTATGGCTACACCTTC. Full variable domain (remainder filled in from reference TRBV5-1 and TRBJ1-2): KAGVTQTPRYLIKTRGQQVTLSCSPISGHRSVSWYQQTPGQGLQFLFEYFSETQRNKGNFPGRFSGRQFSNSRSEMNVSTLELGDSALYLCASSLVATGAQRNYGYTFGSGTRLTVV.

The chain links TRBV2 to TRBJ2-5; TRBD2 is a possible D gene (6 bases). The CDR3 loop spans 13 amino acids. V lost 3 bases, J lost 5 bases, and 10 bases lay in between. Looked up from germline, CDR1 is SNHLY and CDR2 is FYNNEI. The CDR3 region has the DNA TGTGCCAGCAGTGAGGAGGGTTGGGAGACCCAGTACTTC. Residues: CASSEEGWETQYF.